The 22 T cell receptor beta chains below come from one sample, sequenced in a study of blood T cell repertoires in COVID-19. The method was immunoSEQ multiplex PCR; TCRdb's version includes in-frame clones alone and lacks a portion of them. The sample has around 140,000 clones, about 80% seen once. Sequenced input: peripheral blood. The source of these receptors is a man in his 70s who had recovered from COVID-19.

CDR3 region: CASSRGWLAGETQYF. As DNA, the CDR3 is TGTGCCAGCAGCCGGGGGTGGCTAGCTGGGGAGACCCAGTACTTC. The chain has TRBV7-2 and TRBJ2-5; TRBD2 is a possible D gene (6 bases). Trimming removed 5 bases from V and 5 bases from J, with 18 bases in between. Germline CDR1 SGHTA, CDR2 FQGNSA. CDR3 length equals 15 residues.

The rearrangement uses TRBV2 and TRBJ2-3; 10 nucleotides align to TRBD1. This CDR3 is 14 amino acids long. V was clipped by 10 bases and J by 7 bases; unmatched bases: 11. From germline, CDR1 is SNHLY and CDR2 FYNNEI. The CDR3 DNA sequence: TGTGCCAATAACCTTCGGGACAGGGGATATACGCAGTATTTT. It encodes CANNLRDRGYTQYF. The variable domain in full, completed from reference TRBV2 and TRBJ2-3, reads EPEVTQTPSHQVTQMGQEVILRCVPISNHLYFYWYRQILGQKVEFLVSFYNNEISEKSEIFDDQFSVERPDGSNFTLKIRSTKLEDSAMYFCANNLRDRGYTQYFGPGTRLTVL.

The V call is TRBV6-5, the J call TRBJ2-7, with 8 bases matching TRBD2. Per germline, CDR1 MNHEY and CDR2 SVGAGI. V dropped 0 bases and J dropped 7; count of bases not matched to a gene: 5. The CDR3 consists of 14 residues. The CDR3 sequence is CASSYSSGGWEQYF. The CDR3 DNA sequence: TGTGCCAGCAGTTACTCGAGCGGGGGATGGGAGCAGTACTTC.

The J gene is TRBJ2-7, the V gene TRBV4-2; maybe TRBD1 (5 bases). Looked up from germline, CDR1 is LGHNA and CDR2 is YNFKEQ. This CDR3 is 14 amino acids long. Trimming cost V 0 bases and J 4 bases, with 10 bases left between them. CDR3 protein: CASSQDREGYEQYF. The CDR3 DNA reads as TGTGCCAGCAGCCAAGACAGGGAAGGATACGAGCAGTACTTC.

The genes are TRBV5-5 and TRBJ2-1; 10 nucleotides agree with TRBD1. CDR3 size: 15 residues. J gave up 6 bases and V 4 bases, and 7 bases lay outside the gene matches. Looked up from germline, CDR1 is SGHKS and CDR2 is YYEKEE (reference sequence). CDR3 sequence (DNA): TGTGCCAGCAGCCTTACCGGGACAGGGGTCAATGAGCAGTTCTTC. Amino acids: CASSLTGTGVNEQFF.

The chain carries TRBV19 and TRBJ1-2, with 9 bases fitting TRBD1. The length of the CDR3 is 15 residues. Germline CDR1 LNHDA, CDR2 SQIVND (reference sequence). V was pared by 6 bases and J by 7 bases, with 12 bases of the junction left unmatched. The CDR3 nucleotides are TGTGCCAGTAGCACAACCCGGGGACAGGGTGGTGGCTACACCTTC. Amino acids: CASSTTRGQGGGYTF.

The rearrangement uses TRBV12-5 and TRBJ1-5, with 8 bases lining up with TRBD1. The CDR3 loop spans 17 amino acids. In germline, CDR1 is LGHNT, CDR2 FRNRAP. With 5 bases clipped from V and 2 bases from J, the junction kept 11 bases outside the gene matches. For the CDR3, the DNA is TGTGCTAGTGGTCATTCAGGGGGCGCGGGTCGCAATCAGCCCCAGCATTTT. Its protein product is CASGHSGGAGRNQPQHF.

The rearrangement uses TRBV29-1 and TRBJ1-3; D gene ambiguous. V was clipped by 0 bases and J by 2 bases, with 11 bases between them. The length of the CDR3 is 15 residues. CDR1 is SQVTM, CDR2 ANQGSEA, per germline. CDR3 bases: TGCAGCGTTGAAGATCGCAGAGGTGCTGGAAACACCATATATTTT. Residues: CSVEDRRGAGNTIYF.

The rearrangement uses TRBV29-1 and TRBJ1-2, with 7 bases identical to TRBD1. The CDR3 extends over 14 amino acids. Trimming at V came to 6 bases and at J to 0 bases, leaving 7 bases not matched to a gene. The germline V gene has CDR1 SQVTM and CDR2 ANQGSEA. CDR3 protein: CSVSLDRANYGYTF. CDR3 sequence (DNA): TGCAGCGTGAGCCTTGACAGGGCTAACTATGGCTACACCTTC.

The chain employs TRBV18 and TRBJ2-7, with 8 bases aligning to TRBD1. Trimming at V came to 8 bases and at J to 3 bases, leaving 9 bases not matched to a gene. Germline CDR1 is KGHSH and CDR2 is LQKENI. The length of the CDR3 is 14 residues. The DNA of the CDR3 is TGTGCCAGCACTTCGGGGACAGGCGACTACGAGCAGTACTTC. It specifies CASTSGTGDYEQYF.

The V and J genes are TRBV11-2 and TRBJ1-1, with D unclear. The germline gives CDR1 SGHAT, CDR2 FQNNGV. With 5 bases removed from V and 4 bases from J, the gap between germline ends came to 20 bases. This CDR3 comprises 16 residues. In DNA form, the CDR3 reads TGTGCCAGCAGCGTCCGTGGCGGGGTTCTACGCACTGAAGCTTTCTTT. Its protein is CASSVRGGVLRTEAFF.

The chain employs TRBV10-3 and TRBJ1-2; no clear D. Trimming pared 2 bases from V and 8 bases from J, leaving 21 bases between. The CDR3 contains 16 residues. Germline CDR1 reads ENHRY; CDR2 reads SYGVKD. Here the CDR3 DNA reads TGTGCCATCAGTGAGACATCCGGGAGCCCCTTGAGAGGCTACACCTTC. Its protein product is CAISETSGSPLRGYTF.

The rearrangement links TRBV19 to TRBJ2-7; 9 nucleotides match TRBD2. Germline V CDR1 and CDR2: LNHDA, SQIVND (reference sequence). The ends lost 7 bases at V and 0 bases at J; junction bases unmatched: 4. This CDR3 is built from 14 residues. Here the CDR3 reads CASTAGGPSYEQYF. The DNA for the CDR3 is TGTGCCAGTACTGCGGGAGGGCCCTCCTACGAGCAGTACTTC.

This clone was recorded a few times. The CDR3 DNA reads TGTGCCAGTAGTGATGACAGGGGCAATCAGCCCCAGCATTTT. Translating gives CASSDDRGNQPQHF. This sequence joins TRBV19 and TRBJ1-5; 7 nucleotides align to TRBD1. The CDR3 is 14 residues long. After removal of 5 bases from V and 2 bases from J, the junction contained 3 bases not matched to a gene. Germline CDR1 and CDR2: LNHDA and SQIVND (reference sequence).

A single count supports this clone. The J gene is TRBJ2-1, the V gene TRBV5-4; 12 bases align to TRBD2. V dropped 5 bases and J dropped 10; count of bases not matched to a gene: 10. In germline, CDR1 is SGHNT, CDR2 YYREEE (reference sequence). The CDR3 consists of 15 residues. The CDR3 DNA is TGTGCCAGCAGTGTGGCTAGCGGGAGGGCCCAGGAGCAGTTCTTC. This encodes CASSVASGRAQEQFF.

V gene TRBV7-2 combines with J gene TRBJ1-2; 8 bases line up with TRBD1. V shed 3 bases, J shed 7 bases, and the junction held 4 bases outside the gene matches. This CDR3 spans 13 amino acids. CDR1 and CDR2 (germline): SGHTA, FQGNSA. In DNA, the CDR3 is TGTGCCAGCAGCTTCGACAGGGGAGGTGGCTACACCTTC. Translated, it gives CASSFDRGGGYTF.

This clone showed up just once. This rearrangement joins TRBV18 to TRBJ1-5; D possibly corresponds to TRBD1 (5 bases). The CDR3 consists of 14 residues. The germline CDR1 and CDR2 sequences are KGHSH and LQKENI. V was clipped by 1 base and J by 5 bases, with 9 bases between them. The CDR3 nucleotides read TGTGCCAGCTCACCACAGGGAGGGGATCAGCCCCAGCATTTT. Translated, it gives CASSPQGGDQPQHF.

The rearrangement links TRBV24-1 to TRBJ2-1; 9 bases fit TRBD2. From germline, CDR1 is KGHDR and CDR2 SFDVKD. V gave up 1 base and J gave up 6 bases; unmatched junction bases: 21. This CDR3 is 21 amino acids long. The CDR3 is CATSDFQTLRILAGEVNEQFF. CDR3 coding DNA: TGTGCCACCAGTGATTTCCAAACCCTTAGAATATTAGCGGGAGAGGTCAATGAGCAGTTCTTC.

V is TRBV7-9 and J is TRBJ1-2, with a possible D match to TRBD1 (5 bases). Trimming cost V 5 bases and J 3 bases, with 16 bases left between them. The length of the CDR3 is 15 residues. Per the germline V gene, CDR1 is SEHNR and CDR2 is FQNEAQ (reference sequence). In DNA form, the CDR3 reads TGTGCCAGCAGCCCATGGGGGGAACAGGACTATGGCTACACCTTC. It translates to CASSPWGEQDYGYTF. Together with reference TRBV7-9 and TRBJ1-2, the CDR3 gives the full variable domain: DTGVSQNPRHKITKRGQNVTFRCDPISEHNRLYWYRQTLGQGPEFLTYFQNEAQLEKSRLLSDRFSAERPKGSFSTLEIQRTEQGDSAMYLCASSPWGEQDYGYTFGSGTRLTVV.

This clone was observed a handful of times. The chain recombines TRBV11-2 with TRBJ1-1; 8 nucleotides line up with TRBD1. The CDR3 loop spans 14 amino acids. Germline CDR1 SGHAT, CDR2 FQNNGV. V shed 4 bases and J 6 bases; nucleotides not matched to a gene: 7. Written as DNA, the CDR3 is TGTGCCAGCAGCTACGGAAGGACAGGGTCTGAAGCTTTCTTT. Translation: CASSYGRTGSEAFF.

The count of this clone is one. The CDR3 is CASTRRGQEKETQYF. The CDR3 coding sequence is TGTGCCAGCACCCGGCGGGGACAGGAGAAAGAGACCCAGTACTTC. This sequence joins TRBV7-8 and TRBJ2-5, with 8 bases aligning to TRBD1. Germline assignment: CDR1 SGHVS and CDR2 FQNEAQ. The V segment lost 7 bases and the J segment 3 bases; nucleotides outside the gene matches: 10. CDR3 length: 15 residues.

This sequence joins TRBV5-5 and TRBJ2-2; 12 positions match TRBD1. The V segment lost 3 bases and the J segment 3 bases; nucleotides outside the gene matches: 6. The V gene's germline CDR1 is SGHKS and CDR2 YYEKEE (reference sequence). This CDR3 has 17 residues. The CDR3 loop is CASSSRDRGHYTGELFF. Here the CDR3 DNA reads TGTGCCAGCAGCTCAAGGGACAGGGGGCATTACACCGGGGAGCTGTTTTTT.